This T cell receptor (beta chain) was profiled in a study of cytotoxic CD8 clonotypes in ibrutinib-treated CLL. Across the whole study: Response samples came after a median approximately twelve months of treatment, range 6 to 36.

A remark on this clone: The antigen is unknown.

V lost 4 bases and J lost 0, with 10 bases in between. The germline V gene has CDR1 SGHAT and CDR2 FQNNGV. This CDR3 is 15 amino acids long. Depth targeted 1 in 200,000 to 1 in 1 million T cells, averaging around 9.5x coverage per clonotype. TCRdb keeps only in-frame clones here, not all; method: immunoSEQ multiplex PCR. The data show 300,000 to 350,000 clones, with around four fifths seen just once and 6.5% to 8.5% held by the top ten. Study-wide findings and caveats: Clonality at baseline surpassed age-matched healthy donors and tracked circulating CD8+ T-cell counts.

The origin of this receptor is a human donor with chronic lymphocytic leukemia. The chain recombines TRBV11-2 with TRBJ1-3; possibly TRBD1 for D (5 bases). Sequenced here: PBMCs, sampled before ibrutinib treatment. The CDR3 loop reads CASSSGTPSGNTIYF. CDR3 DNA sequence: TGTGCCAGCAGCTCCGGGACCCCCTCTGGAAACACCATATATTTT.